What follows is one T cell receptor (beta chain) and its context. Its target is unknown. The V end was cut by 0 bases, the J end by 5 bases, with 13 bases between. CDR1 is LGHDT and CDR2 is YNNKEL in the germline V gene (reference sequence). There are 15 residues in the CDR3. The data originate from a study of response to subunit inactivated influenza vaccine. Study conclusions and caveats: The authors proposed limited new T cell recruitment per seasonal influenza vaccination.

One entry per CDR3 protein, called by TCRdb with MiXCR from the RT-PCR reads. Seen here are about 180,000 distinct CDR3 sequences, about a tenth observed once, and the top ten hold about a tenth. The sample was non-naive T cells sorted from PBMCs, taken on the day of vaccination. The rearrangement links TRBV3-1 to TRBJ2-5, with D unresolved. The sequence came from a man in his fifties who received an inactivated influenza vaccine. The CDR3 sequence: CASSQDEAGSETQYF. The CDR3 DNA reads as TGTGCCAGCAGCCAAGATGAGGCAGGTTCGGAGACCCAGTACTTC.